This T cell receptor beta chain was obtained from a study of regulatory T cells in long-lasting Graves disease. About the study: Graves' patients who were just diagnosed had used antithyroid drugs for under 3 months. Study-wide findings and caveats: Persistent-disease Graves' patients showed less TCR diversity than new cases.

As to time point: newly diagnosed GD, antithyroid drugs for less than 3 months. PBMC RNA served as the TCR library source. HTBI primers from iRepertoire and Arm-PCR of CDR3 regions yielded the TCR beta libraries. TCRdb called the multiplex PCR reads again in MiXCR, with one record for every CDR3 protein. The data hold approximately 230,000 distinct CDR3 sequences, with 15% to 20% observed a single time. This clonotype was picked up many times. What it binds is not known. The clonotype originates from a female donor with Graves disease. The source was peripheral blood mononuclear cells (PBMCs), collected at new diagnosis, from a patient treated with antithyroid drugs.

The CDR3 nucleotides read TGTGCCAGTATGGACCTCGGGGCTAGCGCTAGCACAGATACGCAGTATTTT. Residues: CASMDLGASASTDTQYF. This rearrangement joins TRBV19 to TRBJ2-3; the D gene is possibly TRBD2 (6 bases). Trimming left V 7 bases short and J 0 bases short, with 20 bases between. Germline V CDR1 and CDR2: LNHDA, SQIVND (reference sequence). This CDR3 is built from 17 residues. Based on the CDR3 plus reference TRBV19 and TRBJ2-3, the full variable domain is DGGITQSPKYLFRKEGQNVTLSCEQNLNHDAMYWYRQDPGQGLRLIYYSQIVNDFQKGDIAEGYSVSREKKESFPLTVTSAQKNPTAFYLCASMDLGASASTDTQYFGPGTRLTVL.